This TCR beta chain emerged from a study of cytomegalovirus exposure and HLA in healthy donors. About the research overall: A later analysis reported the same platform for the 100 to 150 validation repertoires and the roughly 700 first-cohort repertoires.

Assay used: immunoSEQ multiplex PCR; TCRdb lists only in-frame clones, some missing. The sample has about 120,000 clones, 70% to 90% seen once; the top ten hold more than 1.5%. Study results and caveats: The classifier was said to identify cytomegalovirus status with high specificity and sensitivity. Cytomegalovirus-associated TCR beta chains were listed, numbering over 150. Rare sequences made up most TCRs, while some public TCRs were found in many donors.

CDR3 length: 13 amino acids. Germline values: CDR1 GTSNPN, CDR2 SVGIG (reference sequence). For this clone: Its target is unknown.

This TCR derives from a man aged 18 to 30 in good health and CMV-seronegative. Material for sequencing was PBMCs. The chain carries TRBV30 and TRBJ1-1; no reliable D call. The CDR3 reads CANQREVNTEAFF. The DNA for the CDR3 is TGTGCAAACCAACGGGAAGTAAACACTGAAGCTTTCTTT.